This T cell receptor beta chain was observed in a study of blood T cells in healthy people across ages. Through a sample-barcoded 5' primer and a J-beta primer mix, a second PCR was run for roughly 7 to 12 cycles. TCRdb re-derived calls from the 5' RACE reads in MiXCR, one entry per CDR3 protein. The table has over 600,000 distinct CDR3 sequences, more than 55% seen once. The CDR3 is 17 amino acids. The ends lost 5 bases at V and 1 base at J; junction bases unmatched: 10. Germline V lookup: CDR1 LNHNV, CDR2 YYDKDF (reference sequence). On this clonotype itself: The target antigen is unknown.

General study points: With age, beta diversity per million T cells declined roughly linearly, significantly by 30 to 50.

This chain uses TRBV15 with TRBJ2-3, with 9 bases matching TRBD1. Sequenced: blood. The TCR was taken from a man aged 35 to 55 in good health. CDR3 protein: CATSVQTGGAGTDTQYF. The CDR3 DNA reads TGTGCCACCAGCGTCCAAACAGGGGGCGCGGGCACAGATACGCAGTATTTT. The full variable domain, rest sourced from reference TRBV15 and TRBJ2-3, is DAMVIQNPRYQVTQFGKPVTLSCSQTLNHNVMYWYQQKSSQAPKLLFHYYDKDFNNEADTPDNFQSRRPNTSFCFLDIRSPGLGDTAMYLCATSVQTGGAGTDTQYFGPGTRLTVL.